These 23 T cell receptor beta chains share one sample of origin, sequenced in a study of T cell repertoires in cytomegalovirus infection. TCRdb reanalysed the reads using MiXCR and keeps one entry per CDR3 protein. The table records about 180,000 distinct CDR3 sequences, approximately 15% of them present only once. The sequenced sample consisted of PBMCs. These receptors were obtained from a human donor in good health (CMV status not recorded). Some clones in this sample may be carry-over from other donors' samples.

This clonotype appeared many times. The chain couples TRBV19 to TRBJ1-5; D not resolved. The ends were cut back, 4 bases at V and 0 bases at J, with 13 bases in the middle. The length of the CDR3 is 16 residues. Germline CDR1 is LNHDA and CDR2 is SQIVND (reference sequence). CDR3 residues: CASSTRTMNSNQPQHF. The CDR3 nucleotides read TGTGCCAGTAGTACCAGGACGATGAATAGCAATCAGCCCCAGCATTTT. The entire variable domain, with the rest obtained from reference TRBV19 and TRBJ1-5, is as follows: DGGITQSPKYLFRKEGQNVTLSCEQNLNHDAMYWYRQDPGQGLRLIYYSQIVNDFQKGDIAEGYSVSREKKESFPLTVTSAQKNPTAFYLCASSTRTMNSNQPQHFGDGTRLSIL.

This clonotype occurred a few times. V is TRBV28 and J is TRBJ1-2; D gene uncertain. Germline values: CDR1 MDHEN, CDR2 SYDVKM. The CDR3 has 11 amino acids. Trimming took off 5 bases at V and 2 bases at J, with 3 bases between the two ends. The CDR3 reads CASSQNYGYTF. The DNA of the CDR3 is TGTGCCAGCAGTCAAAACTATGGCTACACCTTC.

This clonotype has a count of ten or more. The chain's CDR3 is CASSLAGRTYEQYF. CDR3 DNA: TGTGCCAGCAGCTTAGCGGGTAGGACCTACGAGCAGTACTTC. The rearrangement links TRBV7-2 to TRBJ2-7; D is uncertain. Germline V lookup: CDR1 SGHTA, CDR2 FQGNSA. Trimming took 0 bases from V and 2 from J, leaving 8 bases between them. This CDR3 is 14 amino acids long. Full variable domain (remainder filled in from reference TRBV7-2 and TRBJ2-7): GAGVSQSPSNKVTEKGKDVELRCDPISGHTALYWYRQSLGQGLEFLIYFQGNSAPDKSGLPSDRFSAERTGGSVSTLTIQRTQQEDSAVYLCASSLAGRTYEQYFGPGTRLTVT.

This clonotype was observed many times. V usage is TRBV7-2 and J usage is TRBJ1-4; no definite D call. This CDR3 is built from 13 residues. Germline CDR1 SGHTA, CDR2 FQGNSA. The V end was cut by 1 base, the J end by 6 bases, with 6 bases between. CDR3 bases: TGTGCCAGCAGCTTAGATGGTTATGAAAAACTGTTTTTT. Its protein product is CASSLDGYEKLFF.

The rearrangement uses TRBV2 and TRBJ1-2; TRBD1 matches 10 bases. The CDR3 has 15 residues. J lost 3 bases, V lost 3 bases, and 4 bases had no gene match. Germline V gene sequence: CDR1 SNHLY, CDR2 FYNNEI. The CDR3 loop is CASSETGGPDYGYTF. CDR3 DNA: TGTGCCAGCAGTGAGACAGGGGGCCCAGACTATGGCTACACCTTC.

This clonotype occurred many times. The chain has TRBV7-2 and TRBJ2-2; the D gene is possibly TRBD2 (5 bases). Germline CDR1 and CDR2: SGHTA and FQGNSA. The CDR3 contains 14 residues. V lost 3 bases to trimming and J lost 4 bases, with 9 bases between them. The CDR3 region is CASSFGLRTGELFF. The CDR3 DNA follows: TGTGCCAGCAGCTTTGGACTTCGCACCGGGGAGCTGTTTTTT.

This rearrangement joins TRBV7-3 to TRBJ2-2; D call uncertain. The CDR3 loop spans 13 amino acids. Trimming took off 1 base at V and 5 bases at J, with 5 bases between the two ends. Germline V gene sequence: CDR1 SGHTA, CDR2 FQGTGA. CDR3 sequence reads: CASSLKRTGELFF. CDR3 coding DNA: TGTGCCAGCAGCTTAAAACGAACCGGGGAGCTGTTTTTT.

V is TRBV5-1 and J is TRBJ1-1; the D is unclear. Germline loops: CDR1 SGHRS, CDR2 YFSETQ. Trimming removed 0 bases at V and 0 bases at J, with 12 bases between. The CDR3 consists of 16 residues. The CDR3 spells CASSLGWTALNTEAFF. The CDR3 DNA is TGCGCCAGCAGCTTGGGGTGGACGGCTTTGAACACTGAAGCTTTCTTT.

This clonotype was counted at least ten times. The chain is built from TRBV2 and TRBJ2-1; 7 bases match TRBD1. Germline values: CDR1 SNHLY, CDR2 FYNNEI. There are 12 residues in the CDR3. Trimming removed 8 bases from V and 3 bases from J; junction bases left unmatched: 1. Written as DNA, the CDR3 is TGTGCCAGCGGGACAGACTACAATGAGCAGTTCTTC. Protein: CASGTDYNEQFF. Looking up the rest from reference TRBV2 and TRBJ2-1 gives the full variable domain: EPEVTQTPSHQVTQMGQEVILRCVPISNHLYFYWYRQILGQKVEFLVSFYNNEISEKSEIFDDQFSVERPDGSNFTLKIRSTKLEDSAMYFCASGTDYNEQFFGPGTRLTVL.

This clonotype was observed a few times. V and J are TRBV19 and TRBJ1-1; no clear D. This CDR3 has 14 amino acids. Per germline, CDR1 LNHDA and CDR2 SQIVND (reference sequence). Trimming pared 7 bases from V and 5 bases from J, leaving 17 bases between. In nucleotides, the CDR3 is TGTGCCAGTACCACGTCCTACCTGGGAACTGAAGCTTTCTTT. Translation gives CASTTSYLGTEAFF.

This clonotype was seen only once. The rearrangement links TRBV3-1 to TRBJ2-7; 11 positions agree with TRBD1. Germline V gene lookup returns CDR1 LGHDT and CDR2 YNNKEL (reference sequence). J lost 7 bases, V lost 8 bases, and 10 bases had no gene match. CDR3 size: 14 residues. The chain's CDR3 is CASGLGQGDREQYF. The CDR3 nucleotides read TGTGCCAGCGGCCTGGGACAGGGGGATCGAGAGCAGTACTTC.

This clonotype has at least ten counts. V usage is TRBV5-4 and J usage is TRBJ2-7; D possibly matches TRBD1 or TRBD2 (6 bases each). This CDR3 comprises 15 residues. The V and J ends lost 1 base and 2 bases respectively, with 13 bases between them. Germline assignment: CDR1 SGHNT and CDR2 YYREEE (reference sequence). This CDR3 reads CASSLQGTGAYEQYF. CDR3 bases: TGTGCCAGCAGCTTGCAGGGGACGGGGGCCTACGAGCAGTACTTC.

The chain links TRBV10-3 to TRBJ2-2; D might be TRBD2 (5 bases). The germline CDR1 and CDR2 sequences are ENHRY and SYGVKD. V lost 3 bases, J lost 4 bases, and 9 bases lay in between. The CDR3 is 14 residues long. CDR3: CAISEGRGTGELFF. The CDR3 coding sequence is TGTGCCATCAGTGAAGGTCGGGGCACCGGGGAGCTGTTTTTT.

CDR3 in amino acids: CASSLRPGGYEQYF. For the CDR3, the DNA is TGTGCCAGCAGCTTACGCCCAGGGGGCTACGAGCAGTACTTC. The genes are TRBV7-3 and TRBJ2-7, with TRBD1 matching over 7 bases. The germline CDR1 and CDR2 sequences are SGHTA and FQGTGA. The V gene end was trimmed by 2 bases and the J gene end by 3 bases; junction bases not matched to a gene: 4. CDR3 length: 14 amino acids.

The chain is built from TRBV6-5 and TRBJ2-1; 14 positions match TRBD2. This CDR3 comprises 16 residues. V was pared by 0 bases and J by 10 bases, with 5 bases of the junction left unmatched. Germline V lookup: CDR1 MNHEY, CDR2 SVGAGI. The CDR3 reads CASSYSGLAGGGEQFF. The CDR3 coding sequence is TGTGCCAGCAGTTACTCTGGACTAGCGGGAGGTGGCGAGCAGTTCTTC.

The J gene is TRBJ2-7, the V gene TRBV28; 7 nucleotides agree with TRBD2. This CDR3 contains 14 residues. Germline V lookup: CDR1 MDHEN, CDR2 SYDVKM. Unmatched junction bases numbered 11, after V lost 8 bases and J lost 4 bases. The CDR3 region has the DNA TGTGCCAGCGAACGAGAGGGAGGGCGGTACGAGCAGTACTTC. This gives the protein CASEREGGRYEQYF.

This clonotype came up many times. In DNA form, the CDR3 reads TGTGCCAGCAGTCTGACCCTGGGACTTCCCAAAGGTGGCACAGATACGCAGTATTTT. Encoded protein: CASSLTLGLPKGGTDTQYF. The chain joins TRBV6-2 or TRBV6-3 to TRBJ2-3; weak D call: TRBD2 (6 bases). The CDR3 has 19 amino acids. Germline V CDR1 and CDR2: MNHEY, SVGEGT. V lost 5 bases and J lost 1, with 25 bases in between.

J is TRBJ2-5 and V is TRBV4-1; 7 nucleotides match TRBD2. V dropped 4 bases and J dropped 1; count of bases not matched to a gene: 9. Germline CDR1 reads MGHRA; CDR2 reads YSYEKL. The CDR3 covers 16 residues. The DNA for the CDR3 is TGCGCCAGCAGCCCTACTAGCGCCCGACCCCAAGAGACCCAGTACTTC. Translation: CASSPTSARPQETQYF.

This clonotype was found many times. DNA for the CDR3: TGCAGTGCGGGTCCCGGGACAGTGGGGACTGAAGCTTTCTTT. Residues: CSAGPGTVGTEAFF. V usage is TRBV20-1 and J usage is TRBJ1-1, with 7 bases fitting TRBD1. V was clipped by 6 bases and J by 5 bases; unmatched bases: 12. The CDR3 is made up of 14 amino acids. Germline V CDR1 and CDR2: DFQATT, SNEGSKA (reference sequence).

In this sample, this clonotype turned up many times. The CDR3 reads CASAARRGRNTEAFF. DNA for the CDR3: TGTGCTAGTGCCGCACGGCGGGGGAGGAACACTGAAGCTTTCTTT. The chain recombines TRBV12-5 with TRBJ1-1; a possible D gene is TRBD1 (5 bases). Germline-derived CDR1 and CDR2 are LGHNT and FRNRAP. V gave up 7 bases and J gave up 1 base, with 16 bases separating them. The CDR3 runs to 15 residues.

This clonotype has at least ten counts. The V call is TRBV7-2, the J call TRBJ2-2; 7 positions match TRBD1. Per germline, CDR1 SGHTA and CDR2 FQGNSA. CDR3 length equals 16 residues. V dropped 5 bases and J dropped 4; count of bases not matched to a gene: 10. The CDR3 DNA reads as TGTGCCAGCAGCCTTCACAGGACAGGAAGCACCGGGGAGCTGTTTTTT. This gives the protein CASSLHRTGSTGELFF.

This clonotype came up many times. The chain is built from TRBV6-2 or TRBV6-3 and TRBJ2-3; D not certain. CDR3 length: 17 residues. The V end lost 7 bases, the J end lost 3 bases, and 23 bases lay between the germline ends. The germline V gene encodes CDR1 MNHEY and CDR2 SVGEGT. Here the CDR3 reads CASKKGTPPLVTDTQYF. The CDR3 nucleotides are TGTGCCAGCAAAAAGGGAACTCCTCCGCTCGTTACAGATACGCAGTATTTT.

This clonotype was seen many times. This chain uses TRBV28 with TRBJ2-7; 7 bases agree with TRBD2. CDR1 and CDR2 (germline): MDHEN, SYDVKM. The CDR3 runs to 17 residues. Trimming removed 1 base from V and 0 bases from J; junction bases left unmatched: 9. This CDR3 is CASSLLGGEGLSYEQYF. The CDR3 bases are TGTGCCAGCAGTTTATTGGGGGGGGAGGGGCTCTCCTACGAGCAGTACTTC. Based on the CDR3 plus reference TRBV28 and TRBJ2-7, the full variable domain is DVKVTQSSRYLVKRTGEKVFLECVQDMDHENMFWYRQDPGLGLRLIYFSYDVKMKEKGDIPEGYSVSREKKERFSLILESASTNQTSMYLCASSLLGGEGLSYEQYFGPGTRLTVT.